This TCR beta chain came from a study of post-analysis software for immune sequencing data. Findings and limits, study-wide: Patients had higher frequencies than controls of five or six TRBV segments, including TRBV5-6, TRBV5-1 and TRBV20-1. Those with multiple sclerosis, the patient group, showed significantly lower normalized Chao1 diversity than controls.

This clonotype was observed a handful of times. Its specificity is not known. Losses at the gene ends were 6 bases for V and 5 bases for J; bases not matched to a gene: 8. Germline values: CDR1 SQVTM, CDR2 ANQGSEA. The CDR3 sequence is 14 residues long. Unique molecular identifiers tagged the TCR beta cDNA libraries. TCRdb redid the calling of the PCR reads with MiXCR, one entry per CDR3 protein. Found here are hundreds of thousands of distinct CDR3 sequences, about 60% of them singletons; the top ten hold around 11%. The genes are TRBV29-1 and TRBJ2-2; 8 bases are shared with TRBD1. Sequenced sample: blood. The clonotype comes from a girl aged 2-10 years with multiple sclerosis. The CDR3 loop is CSVGTGGNTGELFF. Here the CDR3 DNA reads TGCAGCGTCGGTACAGGGGGAAATACCGGGGAGCTGTTTTTT.